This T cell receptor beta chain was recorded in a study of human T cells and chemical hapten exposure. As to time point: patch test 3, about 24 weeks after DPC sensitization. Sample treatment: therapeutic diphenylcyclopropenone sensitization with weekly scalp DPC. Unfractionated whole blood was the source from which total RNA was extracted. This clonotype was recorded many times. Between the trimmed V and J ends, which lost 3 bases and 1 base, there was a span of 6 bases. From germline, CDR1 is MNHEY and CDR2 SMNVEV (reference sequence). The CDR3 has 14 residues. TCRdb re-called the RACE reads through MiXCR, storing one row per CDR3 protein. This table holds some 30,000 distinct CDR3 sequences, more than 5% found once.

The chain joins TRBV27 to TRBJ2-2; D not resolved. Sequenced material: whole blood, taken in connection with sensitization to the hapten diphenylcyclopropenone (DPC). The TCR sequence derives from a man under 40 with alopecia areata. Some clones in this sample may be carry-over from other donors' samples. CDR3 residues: CASSLTRNTGELFF. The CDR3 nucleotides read TGTGCCAGCAGTTTGACACGGAACACCGGGGAGCTGTTTTTT.